The sequence of this TCR beta chain was determined in a study of shared clonotypes between healthy human individuals. Study findings and constraints: The small donor group covered limited genetic and exposure diversity.

Some clones are missing from TCRdb's copy, which holds only in-frame ones; the method was immunoSEQ multiplex PCR. The table lists about 1 million clones, about 77% of them singletons. V was trimmed by 0 bases and J by 5 bases, leaving 13 bases between them. Germline V CDR1 and CDR2: SGHRS, YFSETQ. This CDR3 is built from 15 residues. About this clone: Its matching antigen is unknown.

The specimen sequenced was memory CD4+ T cells sorted from blood. As to subset: CD45RA-negative fraction. The chain combines TRBV5-1 with TRBJ2-3; perhaps TRBD2 as D (7 bases). This TCR was sampled from a young man in good health. The CDR3 is CASSLEWGGRDTQYF. DNA for the CDR3: TGCGCCAGCAGCTTGGAGTGGGGGGGCAGAGATACGCAGTATTTT. The full variable domain, with the rest looked up from reference TRBV5-1 and TRBJ2-3, is KAGVTQTPRYLIKTRGQQVTLSCSPISGHRSVSWYQQTPGQGLQFLFEYFSETQRNKGNFPGRFSGRQFSNSRSEMNVSTLELGDSALYLCASSLEWGGRDTQYFGPGTRLTVL.